This record looks at one TCR beta chain sequence and its context. Its target is unknown. The PCR used 60 Vbeta and 13 Jbeta primers. Clones were read by immunoSEQ multiplex PCR, and TCRdb kept only the in-frame ones, dropping some. This table has about 170,000 clones, around 80% appearing once. This specimen comes from a study of cytomegalovirus exposure and HLA in healthy donors. Germline CDR1 LGHNA, CDR2 YSLEER. The CDR3 sequence is 16 residues long. V gave up 2 bases and J gave up 1 base; unmatched junction bases: 7. Whole-study results and caveats: TCR beta chain V- and J-gene trimming was linked, in a later analysis, to a missense variant in DCLRE1C. Rare TCR sequences dominated, though some public TCRs recurred in many donors.

Sequenced material: PBMCs. V is TRBV4-3 and J is TRBJ2-5; 7 positions match TRBD1. This sequence originates from a boy between 2 and 10 years old in good health and CMV-seronegative. The CDR3 protein is CASSQFLRGTQETQYF. CDR3 sequence (DNA): TGCGCCAGCAGCCAATTCCTCAGGGGGACCCAAGAGACCCAGTACTTC.